This T cell receptor (beta chain) was captured by sequencing in a study of blood T cells in healthy people across ages (dated by TCRdb to 2014 to 2015). For the wider study: Template switching captured roughly one uniquely barcoded TCR beta cDNA molecule per two T cells in model experiments. Using deep sequencing normalized with unique cDNA molecular identifiers, the study measured how TCR beta repertoire diversity changes with age. Four age groups were formed from the donors: young (average approximately 17 years), middle-aged (approximately 41), aged (about 62) and long-lived (82). To avoid experimental bias, donors of different ages were distributed randomly across sequencing lanes. The study analyzed two additional independent replicas of 1 million unique cDNA reads from the same blood draw for two donors, one aged 18 to 29 and one aged 80 or older.

Systemically healthy Caucasian individuals from Russia, about 38 in total and aged roughly 6 to 100 years, were included as donors. Each donor gave 9.5 to 10 milliliters of peripheral blood, drawn into EDTA-treated Vacutainer tubes. Ficoll-Paque density-gradient centrifugation was used to isolate PBMCs, with at least 7 million per sample. Total RNA was extracted from PBMCs with Trizol reagent, with at least 6 micrograms obtained per sample. The percentages of naive CD45RAhigh/CD27high T cells were determined by flow cytometry on a PBMC aliquot from every donor. Beyond this particular receptor, the publication reports: Compared with the aged group, the long-lived group had more naive CD4+ T cells, fewer expanded clones and increased TCR diversity, a pattern suggesting age selection. As age increased, observed TCR beta diversity per million T cells dropped in a roughly linear way, and a significant reduction was already evident by age roughly 36. Conclusive comparison of naive and antigen-experienced compartments was prevented by the profiling of bulk unsorted PBMCs. Estimates of total diversity from one million sequenced T cells were regarded as lower bounds and underestimates. Because donor CMV infection status was unknown, age-related changes in expanded clonotypes were potentially confounded. The percentage of naive T cells measured by flow cytometry correlated strongly with observed TCR beta diversity.

Receptor libraries were prepared by 5' RACE. The instrument given in TCRdb is Illumina HiSeq 2500. The second PCR ran for roughly 6 to 11 cycles and used a J-beta primer mix along with a sample-barcoded 5' primer. Each TCR beta cDNA molecule received a unique molecular identifier from a template-switch 5' adaptor carrying 12 random nucleotides. At least 2.5 million CDR3-containing paired-end reads were obtained from each sample. All of the RNA was converted into first-strand cDNA using the Mint cDNA synthesis kit, with a TRBC-specific oligonucleotide serving as the primer. Following uracil-DNA glycosylase treatment, a first 18-cycle PCR with universal primers M1SS and BC2_uni_R was performed on all cDNA. Regarding the original processing steps: For normalization, 1 million high-quality reads were randomly selected from each sample, with every read carrying a distinct molecular identifier. Reads with shared molecular identifiers were discarded instead of being binned into consensus sequences. MiTCR, set to a Q25 quality threshold and the strictest error-elimination algorithm, was used for CDR3 identification, clonotype clustering and error correction. A nonparametric unseen species model with Euler transformation was used to estimate a lower bound on total TCR beta diversity. TCRdb reworked the public reads: Q25 trimming with fastp, MiXCR clone assembly, productive beta chains retained. For every CDR3 protein sequence, its rows merge into one entry that carries the most common genes and DNA. The V and J calls reflect TCRdb's pipeline rather than the authors' work. This sample lists about a million distinct CDR3 sequences; roughly 50% were detected once. The ten largest make up about a fifth of the sample.

As concerns this clonotype: Its antigen is currently not known. Base qualities are not provided; no much larger clone lies one nucleotide away.

This TCR came from a woman aged 55-70 years in good health. Sequencing used blood.

The CDR3 protein: CASSYTRTPLRLAGGVDTQYF. The nucleotide sequence reads TGTGCCAGCAGTTACACTAGGACACCATTAAGACTAGCGGGAGGTGTAGATACGCAGTATTTT. The chain was built from TRBV12-3 or TRBV12-4 and TRBJ2-3; 13 central bases correspond to TRBD2. The CDR3 runs 21 residues from the cysteine to the phenylalanine. The entry retains the CDR3 DNA only, 63 bases that are in frame from base 1. Germline trimming: 4 bases from V, 5 bases from J; junction bases outside gene matches: 21.